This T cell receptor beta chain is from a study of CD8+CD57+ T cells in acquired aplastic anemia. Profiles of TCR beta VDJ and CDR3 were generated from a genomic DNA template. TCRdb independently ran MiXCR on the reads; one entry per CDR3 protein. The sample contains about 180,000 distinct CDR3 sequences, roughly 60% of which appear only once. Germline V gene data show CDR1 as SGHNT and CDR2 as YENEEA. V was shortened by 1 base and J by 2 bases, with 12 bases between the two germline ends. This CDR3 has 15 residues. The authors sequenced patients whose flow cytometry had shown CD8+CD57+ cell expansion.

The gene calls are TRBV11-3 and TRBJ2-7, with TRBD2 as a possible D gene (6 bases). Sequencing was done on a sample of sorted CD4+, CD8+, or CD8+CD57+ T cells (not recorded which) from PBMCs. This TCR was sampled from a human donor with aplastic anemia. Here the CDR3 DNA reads TGTGCCAGCAGCTTAGGACTAGGAGAGCCCTACGAGCAGTACTTC. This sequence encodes CASSLGLGEPYEQYF.